One and the same sample provided the 23 T cell receptor beta chains below, sequenced in a study of Graves' ophthalmopathy and Graves' hyperthyroidism. Scientists amplified the TCR beta CDR3 regions from RNA transcripts. The library came from an HTBI-primed first-round RT-PCR and a second-round multiplex PCR. Using its own MiXCR run on the multiplex PCR reads, TCRdb lists one record per CDR3 protein. Of about 1.2 million distinct CDR3 sequences listed, 36% are singletons. The source material was peripheral blood or thyroid tissue (not recorded which). These receptors originate from an adult man with Graves' hyperthyroidism.

In nucleotides, the CDR3 is TGCAGTGCTAGACTTAGCGGGATAAGGGGCTACGAGCAGTACTTC. This gives the protein CSARLSGIRGYEQYF. The rearrangement uses TRBV20-1 and TRBJ2-7; 8 nucleotides agree with TRBD2. V was clipped by 2 bases and J by 3 bases; unmatched bases: 9. The CDR3 covers 15 residues. The germline CDR1 and CDR2 sequences are DFQATT and SNEGSKA (reference sequence).

Concerning this clonotype: This may arise from a read error, as a much more abundant clone is one base away. The chain combines TRBV7-2 with TRBJ1-4; D is perhaps TRBD1 (6 bases). Germline CDR1 reads SGHTA; CDR2 reads FQGNSA. CDR3 length: 15 residues. CDR3 residues: CATSTHRDAGEKLFF. The DNA for the CDR3 is TGTGCCACCAGCACGCACAGGGATGCGGGTGAAAAACTGTTTTTT.

J is TRBJ1-5 and V is TRBV7-8, with D unclear. V lost 5 bases and J 12 bases, leaving 8 bases between the germline ends. The CDR3 has 10 residues. Germline loops: CDR1 SGHVS, CDR2 FQNEAQ. CDR3 sequence reads: CASSRADQHF. The DNA of the CDR3 is TGTGCCAGCAGCCGAGCCGACCAGCATTTT.

This clonotype was observed at least ten times. The J gene is TRBJ2-7, the V gene TRBV7-9, with TRBD1 identical over 9 bases. CDR3 length: 14 amino acids. V gave up 4 bases and J gave up 4 bases; unmatched junction bases: 5. Germline V gene sequence: CDR1 SEHNR, CDR2 FQNEAQ (reference sequence). The CDR3 sequence: CASSYTGGSYEQYF. The CDR3 bases are TGTGCCAGCAGCTACACAGGGGGCAGTTACGAGCAGTACTTC.

Worth noting for this clonotype: This may come from a read error, since a much larger clone is one base off. Since the CDR3 does not end with the conserved phenylalanine or tryptophan, this likely comes from a read error. The chain has TRBV19 and TRBJ2-2, with 7 positions matching TRBD1. CDR1 and CDR2 (germline): LNHDA, SQIVND (reference sequence). This CDR3 comprises 13 residues. The junction had 5 bases not matched to a gene; V was cut back by 9 bases and J by 4 bases. This CDR3 is CASRQGPTGELFL. Here the CDR3 DNA reads TGTGCCAGCAGACAGGGTCCCACCGGGGAGCTGTTTTTA.

V and J are TRBV12-3 or TRBV12-4 and TRBJ2-5, with TRBD1 matching over 8 bases. After removal of 5 bases from V and 9 bases from J, the junction contained 11 bases not matched to a gene. The CDR3 extends over 14 amino acids. The CDR3 loop is CASSLGQGRQPQYF. The CDR3 DNA reads as TGTGCCAGCAGTCTAGGACAGGGACGTCAGCCCCAGTACTTC.

The CDR3 here is CASSGTGYSGNTGELFF. The CDR3 DNA is TGCGCCAGCAGCGGGACAGGGTACAGCGGGAACACCGGGGAGCTGTTTTTT. The V and J genes are TRBV4-1 and TRBJ2-2, with 9 positions matching TRBD1. The germline V gene has CDR1 MGHRA and CDR2 YSYEKL. The CDR3 runs to 17 residues. With 5 bases clipped from V and 1 base from J, the junction kept 8 bases outside the gene matches.

This clonotype was seen repeatedly, ten times or more. The chain has TRBV20-1 and TRBJ1-6; D ambiguous. CDR3 length equals 13 residues. V lost 1 base to trimming and J lost 7 bases, with 8 bases between them. Germline CDR1 is DFQATT and CDR2 is SNEGSKA (reference sequence). In DNA, the CDR3 is TGCAGTGCTAGAGTGACGGGGAATTCACCCCTCCACTTT. It specifies CSARVTGNSPLHF.

The V gene is TRBV7-2, the J gene TRBJ2-7; D unclear. Trimming pared 2 bases from V and 3 bases from J, leaving 14 bases between. There are 15 residues in the CDR3. The germline gives CDR1 SGHTA, CDR2 FQGNSA. CDR3 residues: CASSLSAVAIYEQYF. CDR3 DNA sequence: TGTGCCAGCAGCTTATCGGCGGTAGCCATCTACGAGCAGTACTTC.

This clonotype was counted at least ten times. The rearrangement uses TRBV24-1 and TRBJ2-7, with TRBD1 identical over 7 bases. Germline assignment: CDR1 KGHDR and CDR2 SFDVKD. Trimming removed 4 bases from V and 3 bases from J; junction bases left unmatched: 5. The CDR3 has 14 amino acids. The CDR3 DNA sequence: TGTGCCACCAGTGACCGGGACAGAGGCTACGAGCAGTACTTC. It yields the protein CATSDRDRGYEQYF.

Turning to this clonotype: Being one base from a much bigger clone, this may be a read error. The chain has TRBV14 and TRBJ2-7, with 8 bases that match TRBD2. V shed 4 bases and J 3 bases; nucleotides not matched to a gene: 8. The CDR3 totals 15 residues. Germline lookup yields CDR1 SGHDN and CDR2 FVKESK. As DNA, the CDR3 is TGTGCCAGCAGCCGCATACGGGGGGGTTACTACGAGCAGTACTTC. It translates to CASSRIRGGYYEQYF.

The sample holds many counts of this clonotype. The chain joins TRBV20-1 to TRBJ2-7, with a weak D call TRBD2 (5 bases). The CDR3 has 14 residues. Germline lookup yields CDR1 DFQATT and CDR2 SNEGSKA (reference sequence). The V end lost 3 bases, the J end lost 3 bases, and 15 bases lay between the germline ends. In DNA, the CDR3 is TGCAGTGCTAGTCGGGGATTAGGAATCTACGAGCAGTACTTC. Translating gives CSASRGLGIYEQYF.

The chain links TRBV14 to TRBJ1-2, with TRBD1 matching over 7 bases. V lost 0 bases and J lost 8; bases outside the gene matches: 15. The CDR3 length is 17 residues. Looked up from germline, CDR1 is SGHDN and CDR2 is FVKESK. Here the CDR3 reads CASSQDRQGQRFGGYTF. Written as DNA, the CDR3 is TGTGCCAGCAGCCAAGACAGGCAGGGACAGCGATTTGGGGGCTACACCTTC.

The gene calls are TRBV15 and TRBJ1-1, with a tentative D call TRBD1 (5 bases). Germline CDR1 LNHNV, CDR2 YYDKDF (reference sequence). Deletions cut 5 bases from V and 5 bases from J, with 15 bases between. CDR3 length equals 14 residues. The CDR3 reads CATSLSGRVTEAFF. The CDR3 coding sequence is TGTGCCACCAGCCTCTCAGGGAGGGTAACTGAAGCTTTCTTT.

This clonotype was detected only a few times. CDR3 bases: TGCAGTGCTAGAGAAAAGGGCGCCCTATTAGGGACCCAGTACTTC. Translated, it gives CSAREKGALLGTQYF. The chain has TRBV20-1 and TRBJ2-5; no clear D gene. The V and J ends lost 0 bases and 7 bases respectively, with 18 bases between them. CDR3 size: 15 residues. Per the germline V gene, CDR1 is DFQATT and CDR2 is SNEGSKA (reference sequence).

This clonotype came up a few times. This chain connects TRBV7-8 to TRBJ1-2, with TRBD1 matching 9 bases. The J segment lost 2 bases and the V segment lost 3 bases, leaving 13 bases of the junction unmatched. This CDR3 spans 18 amino acids. The germline gives CDR1 SGHVS, CDR2 FQNEAQ. The CDR3 DNA is TGTGCCAGCAGCTTGGGGTCCCTGCGGGACAGGGTAAACTATGGCTACACCTTC. It specifies CASSLGSLRDRVNYGYTF.

This clonotype appeared many times. This chain joins TRBV5-1 and TRBJ1-1; no clear D gene. V dropped 0 bases and J dropped 6 bases, with 6 bases sitting between them. Germline CDR1 and CDR2: SGHRS and YFSETQ. This CDR3 has 12 amino acids. The CDR3 coding sequence is TGCGCCAGCAGCTTGGACAGTTCTGAAGCTTTCTTT. Protein sequence: CASSLDSSEAFF.

The V and J genes are TRBV19 and TRBJ1-1; D remains unclear. CDR1 is LNHDA, CDR2 SQIVND, per germline (reference sequence). V gave up 4 bases and J gave up 0 bases, with 6 bases separating them. This CDR3 region has 13 residues. DNA for the CDR3: TGTGCCAGTAGTAATCGGATGAACACTGAAGCTTTCTTT. It encodes CASSNRMNTEAFF. Full variable domain (missing parts from reference TRBV19 and TRBJ1-1): DGGITQSPKYLFRKEGQNVTLSCEQNLNHDAMYWYRQDPGQGLRLIYYSQIVNDFQKGDIAEGYSVSREKKESFPLTVTSAQKNPTAFYLCASSNRMNTEAFFGQGTRLTVV.

The genes are TRBV7-2 and TRBJ1-1; D remains ambiguous. Trimming removed 6 bases from V and 4 bases from J, with 18 bases in between. Germline CDR1 reads SGHTA; CDR2 reads FQGNSA. This CDR3 comprises 15 residues. DNA for the CDR3: TGTGCCAGCAGTCTACTGACCTTCCCCAGCACTGAAGCTTTCTTT. Amino acids: CASSLLTFPSTEAFF.

The V gene is TRBV29-1, the J gene TRBJ1-3; a possible D gene is TRBD1 (5 bases). The germline CDR1 and CDR2 sequences are SQVTM and ANQGSEA. CDR3 length: 10 residues. The V end was cut by 5 bases, the J end by 7 bases, with 6 bases between. CDR3 residues: CSVRDNTIYF. The DNA for the CDR3 is TGCAGCGTTCGGGACAACACCATATATTTT. Full variable domain (rest looked up from reference TRBV29-1 and TRBJ1-3): SAVISQKPSRDICQRGTSLTIQCQVDSQVTMMFWYRQQPGQSLTLIATANQGSEATYESGFVIDKFPISRPNLTFSTLTVSNMSPEDSSIYLCSVRDNTIYFGEGSWLTVV.

This sequence joins TRBV7-9 and TRBJ2-5; D not certain. Trimming left V 6 bases short and J 2 bases short, with 19 bases between. The CDR3 contains 16 residues. CDR1 is SEHNR, CDR2 FQNEAQ, per germline (reference sequence). CDR3 amino acids: CASRPVMGKLQETQYF. The DNA for the CDR3 is TGTGCCAGCAGACCCGTTATGGGGAAGTTACAAGAGACCCAGTACTTC.

Many counts were recorded for this clonotype. The V gene is TRBV12-3 or TRBV12-4, the J gene TRBJ1-6; perhaps TRBD1 as D (6 bases). Trimming removed 6 bases from V and 10 bases from J, with 16 bases in between. The CDR3 has 14 amino acids. CDR3: CASSPTGSVSPLHF. Written as DNA, the CDR3 is TGTGCCAGCAGCCCAACAGGGTCAGTCTCACCCCTCCACTTT.

The rearrangement links TRBV7-2 to TRBJ2-2; D ambiguous. The CDR3 spans 15 residues. V was clipped by 8 bases and J by 5 bases, with 18 bases between them. The germline V gene encodes CDR1 SGHTA and CDR2 FQGNSA. The DNA for the CDR3 is TGTGCCAGCGCGCAGCCCGAGGATTGGACCGGGGAGCTGTTTTTT. It codes for CASAQPEDWTGELFF.